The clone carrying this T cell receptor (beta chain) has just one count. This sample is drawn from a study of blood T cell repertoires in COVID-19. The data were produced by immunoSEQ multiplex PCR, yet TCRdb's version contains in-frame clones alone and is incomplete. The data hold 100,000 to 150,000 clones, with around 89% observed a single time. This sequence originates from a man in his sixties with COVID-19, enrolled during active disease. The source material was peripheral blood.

CDR3 DNA sequence: TGTGCCAGCAGTCCAACAGGGGGCGAAGGTACTGAAGCTTTCTTT. Residues: CASSPTGGEGTEAFF. The rearrangement uses TRBV2 and TRBJ1-1; 9 nucleotides align to TRBD1. V shed 5 bases and J 5 bases; nucleotides not matched to a gene: 9. The CDR3 loop spans 15 amino acids. Looked up from germline, CDR1 is SNHLY and CDR2 is FYNNEI. The full variable domain, its missing parts supplied by reference TRBV2 and TRBJ1-1, is EPEVTQTPSHQVTQMGQEVILRCVPISNHLYFYWYRQILGQKVEFLVSFYNNEISEKSEIFDDQFSVERPDGSNFTLKIRSTKLEDSAMYFCASSPTGGEGTEAFFGQGTRLTVV.